This T cell receptor (beta chain) was observed in a study of CD8+ T cells in alopecia areata. Findings and limits, study-wide: Sequences from scalp samples also cover resident alphabeta T cells of normal skin. Among the top 100, expanded CD8+ clones were significantly decreased by tofacitinib, as was scalp clonality. TCRs were shared less clearly across patients than in mice, possibly for HLA-related reasons. An increase in clonality over normal scalp was evident in lesional scalp, especially alopecia totalis/universalis.

Following RNA extraction, reverse transcription yielded cDNA that acted as the sequencing template. Sequencing was performed with immunoSEQ multiplex PCR; in TCRdb, only in-frame clones are kept and a portion is missing. The table includes approximately 210,000 clones, roughly 66% detected once. The count of this clone is one. Its specificity is unknown. The treatment denotes: oral pan-JAK inhibitor, 5-10 mg twice daily. Germline V CDR1 and CDR2: MGHDK, SYGVNS. J lost 3 bases, V lost 2 bases, and 7 bases had no gene match. The CDR3 spans 16 residues. The sample here was CD4+ T cells sorted from blood, taken at week 24, from a patient treated with tofacitinib. The chain couples TRBV25-1 to TRBJ2-5; 9 bases map to TRBD2. This receptor was identified in a human donor with alopecia areata. The CDR3 here is CASSEQRAGGKETQYF. CDR3 nucleotides: TGTGCCAGCAGTGAACAACGAGCGGGGGGTAAAGAGACCCAGTACTTC.